The present entry profiles one T cell receptor beta chain with its context. Its antigen target is currently unknown. Base qualities are not provided; no much larger clone lies one nucleotide away. This entry is derived from a study of T cell changes during pregnancy in multiple sclerosis (dated by TCRdb to the late 2010s). In terms of the full investigation: The study examined how the T cell repertoire changed over the course of pregnancy in women with multiple sclerosis.

Libraries were built with the immunoSEQ multiplex PCR assay. TCRdb took over this immuneACCESS table, retaining in-frame rearrangements with V and J assigned. Such tables are incomplete; in checked studies, under half of the missing clones stem from an unresolved V gene, and the remainder is unexplained. The sample table holds some 60,000 clones, of which over 75% were seen once. 2% to 2.5% of the sample comes from the top ten. Relative to germline, V is missing 1 base and J is missing 5 bases, with 7 bases of the junction outside any gene match. The CDR3 sequence holds 16 residues, the cysteine and phenylalanine included. The CDR3 DNA has 48 bases and is translated from base 1. CDR1 and CDR2, looked up from the germline V gene (reference sequence), are LNHDA and SQIVND.

The receptor chain draws on TRBV19 and TRBJ2-3; TRBD2 fits 9 bases in the junction. Material: peripheral blood, obtained in the first trimester of pregnancy. This TCR came from a female donor in good health, enrolled as a control in a pregnancy study. DNA sequence: TGTGCCAGTAGTATAGGGCAGCGGGGGGCCGTAGATACGCAGTATTTT. It translates to CASSIGQRGAVDTQYF.